The present entry profiles one T cell receptor (beta chain) with its context. Its antigen remains unidentified. Donors were Caucasian adults residing in Nashville, Tennessee, USA. This specimen comes from a study of shared clonotypes between healthy human individuals. Study-wide results and limits: The study found lower generation probabilities in non-shared clonotypes than in those shared by all four donors. Several donors shared 5% to 5.5% of their naive CD4 clonotypes.

Unmatched junction bases numbered 7, after V lost 5 bases and J lost 5 bases. This CDR3 contains 13 residues. Per the germline V gene, CDR1 is GTSNPN and CDR2 is SVGIG (reference sequence). Sequencing was performed with immunoSEQ multiplex PCR; in TCRdb, only in-frame clones are kept and a portion is missing. The table has hundreds of thousands of clones, roughly 78% seen once. This chain connects TRBV30 to TRBJ2-7; TRBD2 agrees at 9 bases. This sequence originates from a woman aged 30 to 39 in good health. The sample consisted of memory CD4+ T cells sorted from blood. Documented subset: CD45RA-negative fraction. The CDR3 sequence is CAWEYSGSNEQYF. The DNA of the CDR3 is TGTGCCTGGGAATATAGCGGGAGTAACGAGCAGTACTTC.